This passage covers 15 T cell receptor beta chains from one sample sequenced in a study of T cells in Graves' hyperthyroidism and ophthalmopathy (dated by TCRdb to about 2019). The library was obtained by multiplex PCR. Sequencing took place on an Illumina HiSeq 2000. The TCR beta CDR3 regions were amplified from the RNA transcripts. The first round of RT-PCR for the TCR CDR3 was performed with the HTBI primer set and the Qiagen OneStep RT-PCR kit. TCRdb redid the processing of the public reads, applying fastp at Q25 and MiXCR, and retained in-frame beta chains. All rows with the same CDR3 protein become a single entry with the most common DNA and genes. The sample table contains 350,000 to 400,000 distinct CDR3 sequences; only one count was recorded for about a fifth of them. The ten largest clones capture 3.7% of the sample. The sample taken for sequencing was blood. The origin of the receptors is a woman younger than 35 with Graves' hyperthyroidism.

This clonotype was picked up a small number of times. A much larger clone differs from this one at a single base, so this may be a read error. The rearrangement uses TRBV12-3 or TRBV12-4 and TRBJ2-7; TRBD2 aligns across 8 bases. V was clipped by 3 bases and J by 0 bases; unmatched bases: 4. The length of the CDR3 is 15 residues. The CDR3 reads CASSLVRGASYEQYF. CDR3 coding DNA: TGTGCCAGCAGTTTGGTGCGGGGGGCCTCCTACGAGCAGTACTTC.

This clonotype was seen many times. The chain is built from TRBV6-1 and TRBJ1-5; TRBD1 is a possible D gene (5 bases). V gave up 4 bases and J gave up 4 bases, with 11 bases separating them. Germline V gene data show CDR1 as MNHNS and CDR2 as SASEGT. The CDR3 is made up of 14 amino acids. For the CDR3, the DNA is TGTGCCAGCAGTGGGCAGGGATGGAATCAGCCCCAGCATTTT. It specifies CASSGQGWNQPQHF.

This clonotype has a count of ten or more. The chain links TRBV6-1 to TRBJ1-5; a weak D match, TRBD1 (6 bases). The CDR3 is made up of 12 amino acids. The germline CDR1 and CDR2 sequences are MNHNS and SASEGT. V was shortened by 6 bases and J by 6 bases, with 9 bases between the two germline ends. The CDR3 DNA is TGTGCCAGCAGCCAGGGGCGTCAGCCCCAGCATTTT. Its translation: CASSQGRQPQHF.

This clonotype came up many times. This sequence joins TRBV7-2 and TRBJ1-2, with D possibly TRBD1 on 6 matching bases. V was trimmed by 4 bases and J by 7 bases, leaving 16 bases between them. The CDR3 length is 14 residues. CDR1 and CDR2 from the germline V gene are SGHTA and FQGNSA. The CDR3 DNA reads TGTGCCAGCAGCTCGCCGGACAGTTCGTCTGGCTACACCTTC. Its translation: CASSSPDSSSGYTF.

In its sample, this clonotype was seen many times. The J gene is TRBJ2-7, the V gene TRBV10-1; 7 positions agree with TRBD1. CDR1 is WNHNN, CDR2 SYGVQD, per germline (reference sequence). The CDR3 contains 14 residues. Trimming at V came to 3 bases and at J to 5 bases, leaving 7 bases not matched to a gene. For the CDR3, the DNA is TGCGCCAGCAGTGAAAGTAGGGGGCTTGACGAGCAGTACTTC. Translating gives CASSESRGLDEQYF.

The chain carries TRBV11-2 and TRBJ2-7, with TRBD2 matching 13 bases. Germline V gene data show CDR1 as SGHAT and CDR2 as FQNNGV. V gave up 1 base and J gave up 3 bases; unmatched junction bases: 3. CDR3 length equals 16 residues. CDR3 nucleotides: TGTGCCAGCAGCTTAGGGACTAGCGGGAGAATCTACGAGCAGTACTTC. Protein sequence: CASSLGTSGRIYEQYF.

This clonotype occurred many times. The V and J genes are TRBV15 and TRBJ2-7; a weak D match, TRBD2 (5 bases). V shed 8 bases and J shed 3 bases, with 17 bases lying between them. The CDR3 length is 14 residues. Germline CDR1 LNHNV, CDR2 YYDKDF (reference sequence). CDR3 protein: CATSLAESGYEQYF. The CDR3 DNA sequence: TGTGCCACCTCCTTGGCGGAAAGCGGCTACGAGCAGTACTTC.

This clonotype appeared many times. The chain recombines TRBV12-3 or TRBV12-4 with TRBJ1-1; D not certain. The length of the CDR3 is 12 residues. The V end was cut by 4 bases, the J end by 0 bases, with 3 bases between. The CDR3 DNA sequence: TGTGCCAGCAGTTACATGAACACTGAAGCTTTCTTT. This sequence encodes CASSYMNTEAFF.

CDR3 coding DNA: TGTGCCAGCAGCCTAAATCGCCGGACTAGCGGGGCGCGGGTCGGGGAGCTGTTTTTT. Translating gives CASSLNRRTSGARVGELFF. The V and J genes are TRBV3-1 and TRBJ2-2; the match to TRBD2 covers 12 bases. The J segment lost 7 bases and the V segment lost 4 bases, leaving 16 bases of the junction unmatched. This CDR3 is 19 amino acids long. CDR1 is LGHDT, CDR2 YNNKEL, per germline (reference sequence). The whole variable domain, filled in from reference TRBV3-1 and TRBJ2-2, reads DTAVSQTPKYLVTQMGNDKSIKCEQNLGHDTMYWYKQDSKKFLKIMFSYNNKELIINETVPNRFSPKSPDKAHLNLHINSLELGDSAVYFCASSLNRRTSGARVGELFFGEGSRLTVL.

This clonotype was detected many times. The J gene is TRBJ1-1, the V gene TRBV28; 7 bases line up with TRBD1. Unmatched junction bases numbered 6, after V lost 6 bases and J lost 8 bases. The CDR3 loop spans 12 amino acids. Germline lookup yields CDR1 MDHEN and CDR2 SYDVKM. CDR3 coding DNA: TGTGCCAGCAGCACACCGGGACAGGAAGCTTTCTTT. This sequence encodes CASSTPGQEAFF.

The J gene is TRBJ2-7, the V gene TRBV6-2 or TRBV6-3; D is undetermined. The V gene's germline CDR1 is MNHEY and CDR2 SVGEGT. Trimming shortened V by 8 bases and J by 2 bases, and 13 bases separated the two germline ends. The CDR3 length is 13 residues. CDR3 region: CASAPLVPYEQYV. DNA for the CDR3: TGTGCCAGCGCCCCTTTGGTTCCCTACGAGCAGTACGTC.

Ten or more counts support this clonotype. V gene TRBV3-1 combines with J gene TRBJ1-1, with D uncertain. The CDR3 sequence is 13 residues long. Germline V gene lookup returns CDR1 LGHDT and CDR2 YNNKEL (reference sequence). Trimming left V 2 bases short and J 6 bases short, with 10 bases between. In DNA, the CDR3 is TGTGCCAGCAGCCAATCCACAGCCCCTGAAGCTTTCTTT. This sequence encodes CASSQSTAPEAFF.

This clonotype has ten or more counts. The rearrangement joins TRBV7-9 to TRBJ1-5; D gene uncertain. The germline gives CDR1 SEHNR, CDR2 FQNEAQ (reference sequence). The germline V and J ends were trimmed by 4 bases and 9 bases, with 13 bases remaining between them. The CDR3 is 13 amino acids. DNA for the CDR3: TGTGCCAGCAGCTCCGGACCCCTCCGGCCCCAGCATTTT. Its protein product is CASSSGPLRPQHF.

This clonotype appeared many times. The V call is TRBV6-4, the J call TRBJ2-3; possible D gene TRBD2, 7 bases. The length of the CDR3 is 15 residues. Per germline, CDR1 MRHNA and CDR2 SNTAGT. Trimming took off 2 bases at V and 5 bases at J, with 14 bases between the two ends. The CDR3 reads CASSDGGGPGDTQYF. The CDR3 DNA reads TGTGCCAGCAGTGACGGGGGGGGGCCCGGAGATACGCAGTATTTT.

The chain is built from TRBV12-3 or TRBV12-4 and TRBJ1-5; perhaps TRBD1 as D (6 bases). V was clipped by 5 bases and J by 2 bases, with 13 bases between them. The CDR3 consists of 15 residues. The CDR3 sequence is CASSPRGRGNQPQHF. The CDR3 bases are TGTGCCAGCAGTCCACGGGGGCGAGGCAATCAGCCCCAGCATTTT.